One and the same sample provided the 5 T cell receptor beta chains below, sequenced in a study of blood T cell repertoires in COVID-19. This table comes from immunoSEQ multiplex PCR, and its TCRdb copy is limited to in-frame clones, with some not included. Here the sample spans about 120,000 clones, around 91% being singletons. The sample consisted of peripheral blood. The source is a woman aged 55-75 years with COVID-19, enrolled during active disease.

J is TRBJ2-3 and V is TRBV27; TRBD2 agrees at 12 bases. Germline values: CDR1 MNHEY, CDR2 SMNVEV (reference sequence). CDR3 length: 14 residues. V gave up 8 bases and J gave up 4 bases; unmatched junction bases: 4. CDR3: CASWTSGVPDTQYF. CDR3 sequence (DNA): TGTGCCAGCTGGACTAGCGGGGTCCCAGATACGCAGTATTTT.

V and J are TRBV4-3 and TRBJ1-2; D unresolved. The CDR3 covers 12 residues. Per germline, CDR1 LGHNA and CDR2 YSLEER. Trimming took 4 bases from V and 7 from J, leaving 10 bases between them. The CDR3 spells CASSPSSGGYTF. The DNA of the CDR3 is TGCGCCAGCAGCCCCTCCTCCGGTGGCTACACCTTC.

This chain uses TRBV29-1 with TRBJ2-7; 7 bases are a match to TRBD1. This CDR3 region has 13 residues. The V gene's germline CDR1 is SQVTM and CDR2 ANQGSEA. The chain's CDR3 is CSIDREGTYEQYF. The CDR3 DNA follows: TGCAGTATCGACAGGGAAGGAACCTACGAGCAGTACTTC.

The chain employs TRBV6-4 and TRBJ2-1; D gene uncertain. V gave up 3 bases and J gave up 5 bases, with 8 bases separating them. This CDR3 region has 13 residues. Germline V gene sequence: CDR1 MRHNA, CDR2 SNTAGT. The CDR3 bases are TGTGCCAGCAGTGATGGAGAAAACAATGAGCAGTTCTTC. This codes for CASSDGENNEQFF.

The chain has TRBV3-1 (or the pseudogene TRBV3-2) and TRBJ2-7, with 9 bases that match TRBD2. Germline CDR1 LGHDT, CDR2 YNNKEL (reference sequence). CDR3 length equals 15 residues. V was clipped by 2 bases and J by 6 bases; unmatched bases: 8. CDR3 region: CASSQTRGGAGEQYF. CDR3 coding DNA: TGTGCCAGCAGCCAAACTCGCGGGGGGGCGGGCGAGCAGTACTTC.